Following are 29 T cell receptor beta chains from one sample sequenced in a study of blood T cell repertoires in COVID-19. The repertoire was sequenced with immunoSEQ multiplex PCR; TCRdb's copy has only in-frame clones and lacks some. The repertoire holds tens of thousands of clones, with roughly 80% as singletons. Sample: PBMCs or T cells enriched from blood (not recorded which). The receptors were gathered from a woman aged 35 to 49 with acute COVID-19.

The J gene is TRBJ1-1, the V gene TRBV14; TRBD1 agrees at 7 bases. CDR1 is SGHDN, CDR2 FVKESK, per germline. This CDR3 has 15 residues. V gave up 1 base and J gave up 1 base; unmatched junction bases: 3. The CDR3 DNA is TGTGCCAGCAGCCAAGGAAGGGGGCAGAACACTGAAGCTTTCTTT. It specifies CASSQGRGQNTEAFF. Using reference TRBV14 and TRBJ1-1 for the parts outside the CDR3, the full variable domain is EAGVTQFPSHSVIEKGQTVTLRCDPISGHDNLYWYRRVMGKEIKFLLHFVKESKQDESGMPNNRFLAERTGGTYSTLKVQPAELEDSGVYFCASSQGRGQNTEAFFGQGTRLTVV.

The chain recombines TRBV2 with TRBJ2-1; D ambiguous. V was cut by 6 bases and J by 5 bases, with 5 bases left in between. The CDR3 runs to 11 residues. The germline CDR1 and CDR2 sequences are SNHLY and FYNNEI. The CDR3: CASRTNNEQFF. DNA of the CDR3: TGTGCCAGCAGGACAAACAATGAGCAGTTCTTC. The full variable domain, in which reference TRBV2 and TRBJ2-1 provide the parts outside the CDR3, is EPEVTQTPSHQVTQMGQEVILRCVPISNHLYFYWYRQILGQKVEFLVSFYNNEISEKSEIFDDQFSVERPDGSNFTLKIRSTKLEDSAMYFCASRTNNEQFFGPGTRLTVL.

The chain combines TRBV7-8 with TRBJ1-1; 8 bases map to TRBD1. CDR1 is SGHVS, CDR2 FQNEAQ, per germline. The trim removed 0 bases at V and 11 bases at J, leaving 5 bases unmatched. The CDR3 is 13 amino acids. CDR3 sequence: CASSLARTGGAFF. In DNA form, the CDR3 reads TGTGCCAGCAGCTTAGCGAGAACAGGGGGGGCTTTCTTT.

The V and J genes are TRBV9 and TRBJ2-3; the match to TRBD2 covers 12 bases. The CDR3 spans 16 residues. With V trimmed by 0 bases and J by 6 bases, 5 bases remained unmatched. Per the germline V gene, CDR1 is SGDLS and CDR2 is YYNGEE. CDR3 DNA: TGTGCCAGCAGCGTAGGGACTAGCGGGATAGGGGATACGCAGTATTTT. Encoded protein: CASSVGTSGIGDTQYF.

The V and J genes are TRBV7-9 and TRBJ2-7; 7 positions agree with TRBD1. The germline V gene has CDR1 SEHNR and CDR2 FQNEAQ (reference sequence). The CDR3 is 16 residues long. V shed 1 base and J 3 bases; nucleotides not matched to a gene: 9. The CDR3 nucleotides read TGTGCCAGCAGCTTAGGAGGGCTGTCAGGGGGCTACGAGCAGTACGTC. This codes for CASSLGGLSGGYEQYV.

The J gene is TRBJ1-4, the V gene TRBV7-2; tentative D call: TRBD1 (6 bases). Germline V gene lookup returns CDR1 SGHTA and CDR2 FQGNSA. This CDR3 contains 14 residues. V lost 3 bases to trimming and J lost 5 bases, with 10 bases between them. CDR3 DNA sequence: TGTGCCAGCAGCTTTGGCAGGGGAAATGAAAAACTGTTTTTT. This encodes CASSFGRGNEKLFF. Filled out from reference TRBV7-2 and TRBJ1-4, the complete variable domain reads GAGVSQSPSNKVTEKGKDVELRCDPISGHTALYWYRQSLGQGLEFLIYFQGNSAPDKSGLPSDRFSAERTGGSVSTLTIQRTQQEDSAVYLCASSFGRGNEKLFFGSGTQLSVL.

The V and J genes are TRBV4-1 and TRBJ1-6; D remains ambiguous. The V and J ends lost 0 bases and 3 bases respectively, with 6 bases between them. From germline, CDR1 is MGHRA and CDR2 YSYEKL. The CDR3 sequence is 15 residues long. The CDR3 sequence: CASSQDRFYNSPLHF. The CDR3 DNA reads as TGCGCCAGCAGCCAAGACAGGTTCTATAATTCACCCCTCCACTTT.

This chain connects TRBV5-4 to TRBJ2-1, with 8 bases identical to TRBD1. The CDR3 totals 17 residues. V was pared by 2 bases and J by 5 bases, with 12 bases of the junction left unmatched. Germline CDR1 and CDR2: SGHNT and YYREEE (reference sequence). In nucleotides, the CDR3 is TGTGCCAGCAGCTTTCCAAAACCCGGGACAGGTCACAATGAGCAGTTCTTC. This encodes CASSFPKPGTGHNEQFF.

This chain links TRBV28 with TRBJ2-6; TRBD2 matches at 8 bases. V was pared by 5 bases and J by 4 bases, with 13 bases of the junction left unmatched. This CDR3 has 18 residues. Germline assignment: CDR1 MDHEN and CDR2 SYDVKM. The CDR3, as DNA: TGTGCCAGCAGTGGGAGCGGGGGTCGTTTCTCAGGGGCCAACGTCCTGACTTTC. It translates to CASSGSGGRFSGANVLTF.

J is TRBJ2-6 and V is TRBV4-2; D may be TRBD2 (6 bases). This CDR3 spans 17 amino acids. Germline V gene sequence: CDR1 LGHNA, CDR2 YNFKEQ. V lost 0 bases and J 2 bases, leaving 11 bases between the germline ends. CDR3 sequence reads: CASSQDAGGTGANVLTF. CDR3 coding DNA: TGTGCCAGCAGCCAAGATGCCGGGGGAACTGGGGCCAACGTCCTGACTTTC.

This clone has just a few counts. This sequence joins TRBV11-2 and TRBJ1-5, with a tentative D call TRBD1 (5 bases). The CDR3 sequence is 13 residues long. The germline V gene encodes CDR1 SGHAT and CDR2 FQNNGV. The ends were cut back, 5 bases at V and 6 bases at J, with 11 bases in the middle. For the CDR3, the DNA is TGTGCCAGCAGCCCGGGGGTGACTCAGCCCCAGCATTTT. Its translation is CASSPGVTQPQHF.

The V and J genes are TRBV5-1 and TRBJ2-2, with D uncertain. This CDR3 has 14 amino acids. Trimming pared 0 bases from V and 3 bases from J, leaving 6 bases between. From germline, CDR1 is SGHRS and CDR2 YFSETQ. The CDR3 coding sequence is TGCGCCAGCAGCTTGGCACTGGACACCGGGGAGCTGTTTTTT. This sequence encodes CASSLALDTGELFF.

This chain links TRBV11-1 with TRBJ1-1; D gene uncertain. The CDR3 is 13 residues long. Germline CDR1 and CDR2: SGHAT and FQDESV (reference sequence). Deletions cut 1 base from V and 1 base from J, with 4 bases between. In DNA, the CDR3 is TGTGCCAGCAGCTTAGGAGAGAACACTGAAGCTTTCTTT. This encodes CASSLGENTEAFF.

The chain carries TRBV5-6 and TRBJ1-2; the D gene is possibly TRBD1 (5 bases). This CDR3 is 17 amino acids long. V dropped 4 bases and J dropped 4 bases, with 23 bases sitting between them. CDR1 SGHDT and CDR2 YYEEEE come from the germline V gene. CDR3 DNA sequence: TGTGCCAGCAGCCGCTTTCACCCACAGGTTCTTAGCTATGGCTACACCTTC. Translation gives CASSRFHPQVLSYGYTF.

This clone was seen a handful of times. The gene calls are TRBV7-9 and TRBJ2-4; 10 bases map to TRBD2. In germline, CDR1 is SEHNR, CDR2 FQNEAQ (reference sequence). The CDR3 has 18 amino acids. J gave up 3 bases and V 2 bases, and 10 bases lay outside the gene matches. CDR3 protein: CASSLSYKREGVKNIQYF. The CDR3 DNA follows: TGTGCCAGCAGCTTATCCTACAAGCGGGAGGGCGTCAAAAACATTCAGTACTTC.

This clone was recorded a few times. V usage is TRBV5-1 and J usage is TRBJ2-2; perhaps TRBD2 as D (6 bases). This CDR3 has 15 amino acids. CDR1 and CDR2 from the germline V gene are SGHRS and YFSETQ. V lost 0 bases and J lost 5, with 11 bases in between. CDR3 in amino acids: CASSLGTTETGELFF. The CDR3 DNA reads TGCGCCAGCAGCTTGGGGACTACGGAAACCGGGGAGCTGTTTTTT.

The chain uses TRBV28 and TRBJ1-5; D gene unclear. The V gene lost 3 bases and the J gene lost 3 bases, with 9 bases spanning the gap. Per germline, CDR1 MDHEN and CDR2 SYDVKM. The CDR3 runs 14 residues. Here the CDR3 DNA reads TGTGCCAGCAGTTTCCGGGAGTCCAATCAGCCCCAGCATTTT. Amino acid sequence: CASSFRESNQPQHF.

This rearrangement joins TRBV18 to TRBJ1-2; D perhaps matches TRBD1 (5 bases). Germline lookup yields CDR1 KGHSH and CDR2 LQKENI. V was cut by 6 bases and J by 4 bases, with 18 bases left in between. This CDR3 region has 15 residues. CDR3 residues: CASSPFQQDSYGYTF. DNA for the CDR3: TGTGCCAGCTCGCCCTTCCAACAGGATAGCTATGGCTACACCTTC. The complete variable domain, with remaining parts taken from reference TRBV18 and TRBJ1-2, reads NAGVMQNPRHLVRRRGQEARLRCSPMKGHSHVYWYRQLPEEGLKFMVYLQKENIIDESGMPKERFSAEFPKEGPSILRIQQVVRGDSAAYFCASSPFQQDSYGYTFGSGTRLTVV.

This chain's CDR3 is CASSLERANTIYF. CDR3 nucleotides: TGTGCCAGCAGCTTAGAGAGGGCAAACACCATATATTTT. The rearrangement links TRBV11-2 to TRBJ1-3; no reliable D call. V lost 0 bases and J 6 bases, leaving 6 bases between the germline ends. The CDR3 has 13 residues. Germline CDR1 reads SGHAT; CDR2 reads FQNNGV.

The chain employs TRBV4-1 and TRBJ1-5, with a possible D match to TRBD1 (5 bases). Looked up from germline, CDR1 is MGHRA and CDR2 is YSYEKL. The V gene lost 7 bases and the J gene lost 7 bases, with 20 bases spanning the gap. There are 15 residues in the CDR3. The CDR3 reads CASTLSWGERQPQHF. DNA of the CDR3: TGCGCCAGCACCCTGTCTTGGGGGGAGAGGCAGCCCCAGCATTTT.

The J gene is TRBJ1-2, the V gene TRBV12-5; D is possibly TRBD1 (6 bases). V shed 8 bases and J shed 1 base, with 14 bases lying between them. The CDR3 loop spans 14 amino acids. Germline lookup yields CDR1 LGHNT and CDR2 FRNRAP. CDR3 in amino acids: CASLSPDSNYGYTF. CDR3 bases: TGTGCTAGTCTTTCCCCGGACAGTAACTATGGCTACACCTTC.

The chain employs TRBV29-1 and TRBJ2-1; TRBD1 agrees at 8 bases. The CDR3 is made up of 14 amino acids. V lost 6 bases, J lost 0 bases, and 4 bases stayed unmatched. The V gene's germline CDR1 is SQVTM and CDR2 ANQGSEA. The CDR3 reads CSVTGTGSYNEQFF. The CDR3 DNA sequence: TGCAGCGTAACCGGGACAGGCTCCTACAATGAGCAGTTCTTC.

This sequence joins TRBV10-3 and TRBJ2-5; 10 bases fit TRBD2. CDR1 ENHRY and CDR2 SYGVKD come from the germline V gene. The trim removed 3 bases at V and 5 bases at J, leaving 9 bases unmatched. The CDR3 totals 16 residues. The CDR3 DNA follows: TGTGCCATCAGTGACGGGGGAGCGGGAGGGCTGGAGACCCAGTACTTC. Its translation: CAISDGGAGGLETQYF.

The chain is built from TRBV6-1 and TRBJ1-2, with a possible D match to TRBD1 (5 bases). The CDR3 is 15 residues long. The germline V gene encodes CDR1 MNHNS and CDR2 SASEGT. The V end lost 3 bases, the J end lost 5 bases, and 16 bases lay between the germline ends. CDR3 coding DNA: TGTGCCAGCAGTGAGGGGGACTGGGGGGGATATGGCTACACCTTC. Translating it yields CASSEGDWGGYGYTF.

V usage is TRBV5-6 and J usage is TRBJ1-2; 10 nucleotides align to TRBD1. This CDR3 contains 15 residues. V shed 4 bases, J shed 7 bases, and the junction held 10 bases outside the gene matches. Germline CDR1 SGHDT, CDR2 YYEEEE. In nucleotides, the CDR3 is TGTGCCAGCAGCCGGGGGACAGGGGTTACGAGTGGCTACACCTTC. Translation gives CASSRGTGVTSGYTF.

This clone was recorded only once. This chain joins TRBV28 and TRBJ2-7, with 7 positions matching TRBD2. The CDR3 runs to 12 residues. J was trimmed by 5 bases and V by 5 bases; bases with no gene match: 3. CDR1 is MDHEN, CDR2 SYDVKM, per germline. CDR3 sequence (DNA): TGTGCCAGCAGTGGACTAGTCCACGAGCAGTACTTC. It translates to CASSGLVHEQYF.

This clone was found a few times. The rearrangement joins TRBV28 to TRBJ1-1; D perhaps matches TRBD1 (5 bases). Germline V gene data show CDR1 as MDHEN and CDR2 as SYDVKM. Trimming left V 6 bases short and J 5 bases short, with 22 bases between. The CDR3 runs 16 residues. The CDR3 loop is CASRTLGTAGKTEAFF. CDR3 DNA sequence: TGTGCCAGCAGGACCTTAGGGACGGCGGGGAAGACTGAAGCTTTCTTT.

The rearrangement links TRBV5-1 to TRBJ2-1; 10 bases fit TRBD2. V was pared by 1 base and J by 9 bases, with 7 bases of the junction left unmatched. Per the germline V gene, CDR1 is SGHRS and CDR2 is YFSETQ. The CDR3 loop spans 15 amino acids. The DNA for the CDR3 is TGCGCCAGCAGCTTGTATCTAGCGGGAGCAGGTGAGCAGTTCTTC. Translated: CASSLYLAGAGEQFF.

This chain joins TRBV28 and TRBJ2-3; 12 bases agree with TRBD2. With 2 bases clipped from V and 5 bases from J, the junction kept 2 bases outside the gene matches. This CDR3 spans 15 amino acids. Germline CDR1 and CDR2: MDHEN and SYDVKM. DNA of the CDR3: TGTGCCAGCAGTTTACTAGCGGGAGGGAGAGATACGCAGTATTTT. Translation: CASSLLAGGRDTQYF.